The rows below give T cell receptor beta chains drawn from one sample of a study of blood T cell repertoires in COVID-19. TCRdb's copy holds only in-frame clones and misses some; the assay was immunoSEQ multiplex PCR. The table shows about 170,000 clones, with about four fifths occurring only once. Sequenced input: peripheral blood. Source of these receptors: a young man with active or convalescent COVID-19. The CDR3 runs from the conserved cysteine through the conserved F or W. Each record gives: V gene, J gene, D gene, CDR3 protein. The D gene is left open where the match is weak.

v_call: TRBV27
j_call: TRBJ1-4
d_call: .
cdr3_aa: CASWGGKLFF

v_call: TRBV6-1
j_call: TRBJ1-5
d_call: TRBD1
cdr3_aa: CASSELTGGGQPQHF

v_call: TRBV6-5
j_call: TRBJ1-1
d_call: TRBD1
cdr3_aa: CASTFGDDRGQAFF

v_call: TRBV30
j_call: TRBJ2-3
d_call: .
cdr3_aa: CAWSSGGSVAQYF

v_call: TRBV19
j_call: TRBJ1-1
d_call: .
cdr3_aa: CASSPRQENTEAFF

v_call: TRBV19
j_call: TRBJ2-2
d_call: .
cdr3_aa: CASSLAGSGELFF

v_call: TRBV4-1
j_call: TRBJ1-1
d_call: .
cdr3_aa: CASSQPSSGVGTEAFF

v_call: TRBV6-5
j_call: TRBJ1-3
d_call: TRBD1
cdr3_aa: CASWIQGRNTIYF

v_call: TRBV29-1
j_call: TRBJ1-4
d_call: .
cdr3_aa: CSVAGTSVEKLFF

v_call: TRBV5-1
j_call: TRBJ2-7
d_call: TRBD1
cdr3_aa: CASSLDRVGDEQYF

v_call: TRBV6-1
j_call: TRBJ2-1
d_call: TRBD2
cdr3_aa: CASSEAPSGSYNEQFF

v_call: TRBV27
j_call: TRBJ2-7
d_call: .
cdr3_aa: CASSLSVSAGYVQYF

v_call: TRBV27
j_call: TRBJ1-1
d_call: TRBD1
cdr3_aa: CASSSLTTGTEAFF

v_call: TRBV6-4
j_call: TRBJ1-1
d_call: .
cdr3_aa: CASSDSPDIMNTEAFF

v_call: TRBV20-1
j_call: TRBJ2-1
d_call: TRBD1
cdr3_aa: CSASRTGGSNEQFF

v_call: TRBV9
j_call: TRBJ2-3
d_call: .
cdr3_aa: CASSRLDSSTDTQYF

v_call: TRBV9
j_call: TRBJ1-6
d_call: .
cdr3_aa: CASSSPRNSYNSPLHF

v_call: TRBV5-4
j_call: TRBJ1-2
d_call: TRBD1
cdr3_aa: CASSLDREPLGYGYTF

v_call: TRBV4-1
j_call: TRBJ2-7
d_call: TRBD2
cdr3_aa: CASSQFREGEQYF

v_call: TRBV7-7
j_call: TRBJ2-5
d_call: TRBD2
cdr3_aa: CASSPTTSGSYETQYF

v_call: TRBV6-2/TRBV6-3
j_call: TRBJ2-1
d_call: .
cdr3_aa: CASSYWLQNNEQFF

v_call: TRBV6-6
j_call: TRBJ1-5
d_call: .
cdr3_aa: CASSYSGAHNQPQHF

v_call: TRBV9
j_call: TRBJ2-2
d_call: TRBD2
cdr3_aa: CASSVVPSGENTGELFF

v_call: TRBV28
j_call: TRBJ2-7
d_call: TRBD2
cdr3_aa: CASKRGGAYEQYF

v_call: TRBV25-1
j_call: TRBJ1-5
d_call: .
cdr3_aa: CASTGSGNQPQHF

v_call: TRBV7-2
j_call: TRBJ2-5
d_call: TRBD2
cdr3_aa: CASSVSGARQETQYF

v_call: TRBV6-5
j_call: TRBJ1-2
d_call: TRBD1
cdr3_aa: CASSLTGNYGYTF

v_call: TRBV2
j_call: TRBJ1-6
d_call: TRBD1
cdr3_aa: CARGTGNSPLHF

v_call: TRBV14
j_call: TRBJ1-1
d_call: .
cdr3_aa: CASSQQGSMNTEAFF

v_call: TRBV1
j_call: TRBJ2-1
d_call: .
cdr3_aa: CTSSPRGEGRGDEQFF

v_call: TRBV19
j_call: TRBJ2-1
d_call: TRBD2
cdr3_aa: CASSLLSSGSSYNEQFF

v_call: TRBV18
j_call: TRBJ1-2
d_call: .
cdr3_aa: CASSPLGQGISSGYGYTF

v_call: TRBV18
j_call: TRBJ2-3
d_call: TRBD2
cdr3_aa: CASSLAGGPIDTQYF

v_call: TRBV5-1
j_call: TRBJ2-3
d_call: TRBD2
cdr3_aa: CASSLDLGTTTSGRDLQYF

v_call: TRBV19
j_call: TRBJ2-1
d_call: .
cdr3_aa: CASSIENGGKGQFF